This TCR beta chain was captured by sequencing in a study of T cell repertoires in cytomegalovirus infection. Study-wide results and limits: What dominated the ex vivo response were HLA-C-restricted CMV-specific TCR beta clonotypes.

TCRdb independently ran MiXCR on the reads; one entry per CDR3 protein. The sample lists approximately 500,000 distinct CDR3 sequences, approximately 10% occurring once. The CDR3 is 15 residues long. The germline V gene has CDR1 LNHDA and CDR2 SQIVND (reference sequence). With 0 bases removed from V and 4 bases from J, the gap between germline ends came to 12 bases. This clonotype appeared many times. Its target is not known. V gene TRBV19 combines with J gene TRBJ1-1; possible D gene TRBD1, 5 bases. Sequenced input: PBMCs. The TCR comes from a human donor in good health (CMV status not recorded). Some clones in this sample may be carry-over from other donors' samples. The CDR3 spells CASSIDTGSLTEAFF. The CDR3 DNA reads TGTGCCAGTAGTATAGATACAGGTTCTCTCACTGAAGCTTTCTTT.